Each of the 4 T cell receptor beta chains below was sequenced from the same sample in a study of beta chain features in type 1 diabetes. Sequencing targeted expressed TCRB transcripts, as all isolated RNA had been reverse transcribed. Method: immunoSEQ multiplex PCR; TCRdb's copy keeps in-frame clones and lacks some. The sample shows around 710,000 clones, 12% of them seen only once. Overall study findings and caveats: All four CD4+ subsets from Type 1 diabetes patients carried moderately but significantly shorter TCRB CDR3s.

Their antigens remain unidentified. The sequenced sample was naive CD4+ T cells from blood. Source of these receptors: a man aged 30 to 45 with type 1 diabetes.

This chain uses TRBV5-4 with TRBJ2-5; a weak D match, TRBD2 (6 bases). Trimming took 10 bases from V and 4 from J, leaving 20 bases between them. The V gene's germline CDR1 is SGHNT and CDR2 YYREEE (reference sequence). There are 14 residues in the CDR3. In DNA form, the CDR3 reads TGTGCCGGTGGGAGGAATCCTCCAGGAGAGACCCAGTACTTC. This codes for CAGGRNPPGETQYF.

The chain employs TRBV21-1 and TRBJ2-1; the tabulated D call, TRBD2, remains unverified against the DNA. TRBV21-1 is a pseudogene segment. The CDR3 has 16 amino acids. CDR3 nucleotide sequence: TGTGCCAGCAGCAAAAGAACGGTCCGATCCTACAATGAGCAGTTCTTC. This gives the protein CASSKRTVRSYNEQFF.

V is TRBV5-6 and J is TRBJ2-5; 9 bases are shared with TRBD2. In germline, CDR1 is SGHDT, CDR2 YYEEEE. J lost 1 base, V lost 5 bases, and 9 bases had no gene match. The CDR3 loop spans 16 amino acids. CDR3 region: CASSQVAGVSQETQYF. The CDR3 DNA is TGTGCCAGCAGTCAAGTAGCGGGGGTTTCCCAAGAGACCCAGTACTTC.

V gene TRBV5-1 combines with J gene TRBJ1-4; D may be TRBD1 (5 bases). V was shortened by 7 bases and J by 7 bases, with 17 bases between the two germline ends. Germline CDR1 reads SGHRS; CDR2 reads YFSETQ. The CDR3 loop spans 14 amino acids. The chain's CDR3 is CASRLGPTAEKLFF. The CDR3, as DNA: TGCGCCAGCCGACTTGGACCGACAGCTGAAAAACTGTTTTTT. The complete variable domain, with remaining parts taken from reference TRBV5-1 and TRBJ1-4, reads KAGVTQTPRYLIKTRGQQVTLSCSPISGHRSVSWYQQTPGQGLQFLFEYFSETQRNKGNFPGRFSGRQFSNSRSEMNVSTLELGDSALYLCASRLGPTAEKLFFGSGTQLSVL.